This TCR beta chain was recorded in a study of OX40 agonist ivuxolimab in advanced cancers. Study-level information: Therapy given before enrollment (anti-PD-1, anti-PD-L1 or anti-CTLA-4) was allowed, and under 45% had some. Study-level points and caveats: Compared with CD4+, CD8+ T cells on average had more expanded clones.

On this clone itself: Its specificity is not known.

Some clones are missing from TCRdb's copy, which holds only in-frame ones; the method was immunoSEQ multiplex PCR. The table shows 100,000 to 130,000 clones, with 85% to 95% occurring only once. Blood sampling was done at baseline, cycle 4 day 1, and cycle 7 day 1. The CDR3 loop spans 15 amino acids. The germline V gene encodes CDR1 SGHTA and CDR2 FQGTGA. With 4 bases clipped from V and 5 bases from J, the junction kept 8 bases outside the gene matches. The source material was CD4+ or CD8+ T cells sorted from blood, sampled in a trial of the OX40 agonist ivuxolimab. The chain is built from TRBV7-3 and TRBJ2-1; 7 bases align to TRBD2. The TCR originated in an adult with an advanced solid tumor such as melanoma, head and neck, liver or kidney cancer. DNA of the CDR3: TGTGCCAGCAGCTCCCCCCGGGAGGCTCACAATGAGCAGTTCTTC. Translating it yields CASSSPREAHNEQFF.